The entry below gives a single T cell receptor beta chain sequence along with its context. It has no known antigen specificity. No base quality values were provided; no much bigger clone lies one nucleotide off. In total, roughly 670 healthy bone marrow donors made up the cohort. Cohort members were all nominally healthy when sampled, although unrecorded immune exposures were likely present. The donor was CMV seropositive and was included in the group of almost 300 seropositive cohort members. A peripheral blood sample was provided by each donor, and peripheral blood mononuclear cells were used for TCR beta sequencing. The Qiagen DNeasy Blood Extraction Kit was used to extract genomic DNA from the blood cell samples. This record belongs to a study of cytomegalovirus exposure and HLA in healthy donors (dated by TCRdb to the late 2010s). For the wider study: In an earlier analysis of around 540 of the donors, under 300 Gb of sequence data and 90 million to 130 million unique TCR beta sequences from 180 million or so T cells were reported. HLA typing covered class I and class II loci at four-digit resolution. In an earlier analysis of roughly 540 of the donors, high-throughput TCR beta sequencing was used to judge whether each TCR beta V gene segment behaved as functional or pseudogenic. To predict cytomegalovirus infection status, the study brought together high-throughput TCR immunosequencing, statistical association of individual TCRs with disease status, and machine learning. Genome-wide SNP genotypes for about 65% of the 666 donors were used in a later genetic analysis, which treated that subset as a discovery cohort. The genetic ancestry cluster associated with self-reported Caucasian donors included 70% to 85% of the roughly 400 genotyped donors. An early release covering about 600 HLA-typed donors comprised about 310 gigabases of sequencing data and roughly 86 million unique TCR sequences. The study profiled the T cell repertoires of hundreds of subjects by immunosequencing and related them to cytomegalovirus serostatus. Across approximately 400 genotyped donors of the cohort, an average of roughly 230,000 unique TCR beta nucleotide sequences per donor were sequenced, and approximately 17% of those sequences were non-productive. In a later analysis, previously published TCR beta repertoires from more than 500 donors were re-analyzed and high-resolution HLA genotyping was added so that TCR occurrence patterns could be studied. Every discovery cohort repertoire had been produced on one sequencing platform. Roughly five DR-DQ haplotypes were treated as single units for association and clustering because of strong linkage in the cohort. In addition to the first cohort of roughly 670 subjects, a separate validation cohort of approximately 110 different subjects was used. The study aimed to test whether cataloging public T cell receptors could reveal signatures of past pathogen exposure. Alongside the repertoire data, information on donor age, sex, ethnicity and CMV serostatus was compiled. Rather than drawing on any new phenotypic data, the later analysis identified candidate immune exposures from TCR beta sequences and the way those sequences occurred across donors. The number of typed donors differed by locus: about 620-640 for A, B, C, DRB1 and DQB1; 522 for DQA1; 606 for DPA1; and some 470 for DPB1. Paper-wide results and their limitations: Several of the top co-occurrence clusters appeared to be linked to parvovirus B19, influenza, CMV and Epstein-Barr virus, according to a later analysis. In a later analysis, most CMV-associated TCR beta chains were found to appear HLA-restricted, with HLA associations seemingly driven largely by CMV exposure. A cluster of highly shared sequence variants was judged likely to represent a technical artifact of the sequencing pipeline. According to the authors, the approach could potentially be generalized to other disease states and immunological phenotypes. While some public TCRs were present in many individuals, most TCR sequences turned up only very rarely across donors. The presence/absence analyses assumed that sequencing depth was roughly uniform across donors, and that assumption may not be true. In a later analysis, TCR association rates were found to vary across HLA loci, with the most associated TCRs seen for DRB1 alleles and the fewest for HLA-C alleles. Correlated functional status among segregating V segments might be attributable to linkage disequilibrium, but an unknown experimental factor could not be ruled out. A further reported finding was that TCR beta sequences accurately predicted the HLA-A and HLA-B alleles for most subjects in the first cohort. The study listed 164 TCR beta chains as associated with cytomegalovirus. According to a later genetic analysis, donors in an Asian-associated ancestry cluster had fewer N-insertions in productive TCRs than the roughly 700-donor mean. Specific HLA alleles were associated with 15,000 to 20,000 TCR beta sequences at a false discovery rate of 0.05 in a later analysis. In an earlier analysis of approximately 600 of the donors, most TCR beta V segments were observed in productive rearrangements about 87% or about 30% of the time, broadly matching IMGT annotations. In a later analysis, HLA-associated TCR beta chains showed more clonal expansion and lower generation probabilities than non-associated chains that were equally common. Because some donors lacked HLA typing at each locus, the association tests relied only on the typed subset. The 87-base-pair reads could not distinguish some IMGT-functional V segments, including TRBV6-2 and TRBV6-3, so those segments were excluded. A later genetic analysis associated a missense DCLRE1C variant with V-gene and J-gene trimming of TCR beta chains, and an independent cohort replicated the association. The classifier was reported to diagnose cytomegalovirus status with high specificity and sensitivity in both the original and validation cohorts. Because counts were too low, about 15 rarely observed V segments, including chromosome 9 orphons, were left out of the earlier analysis of 500 to 750 of the donors. A few of the identified cytomegalovirus-associated TCR beta chains were confirmed in vitro to be specific for cytomegalovirus antigens. The cohort was sequenced for TCR beta chains only, and without alpha or paired-chain data the features that could be detected were limited. CMV serostatus was the only immune exposure information available for the cohort. Assigning TCR associations to individual alleles was difficult when HLA alleles, especially DR and DQ, strongly co-occurred.

The receptor library was made with the immunoSEQ multiplex PCR assay. For the multiplex PCR, a mixture combining 60 forward primers for TCR Vbeta segments and 13 reverse primers for TCR Jbeta segments was used. A multiplex PCR assay on genomic DNA amplified the CDR3 region of rearranged TCR beta genes. The Illumina HiSeq System was used to sequence the amplified TCR beta libraries as 87-base-pair reads. Turning to the authors' computational methods: Across the 500 to 700 repertoires, a later analysis counted 80 million or so unique TCR beta chains, around 11 million of which were shared by at least two donors. Raw reads were error-corrected and collapsed into unique sequences with a nearest-neighbor algorithm that merged closely related sequences to remove PCR and sequencing errors. Alignment of CDR3 sequences to IMGT reference sequences was used to assign V, D and J gene segments. For a sequence to be retained, a match of at least six nucleotides to both a V gene segment and a J gene segment was required. Rearrangements were classified as productive when the CDR3 lacked stop codons and remained in frame with V and J, and all other rearrangements were classified as non-productive. Following IMGT convention, CDR3 was defined as the stretch from the second conserved V-encoded cysteine up to the conserved J-encoded phenylalanine. Sequences without an unambiguous match to a single V gene segment were excluded from the earlier analysis of 587 of the donors. An earlier analysis of fewer than 750 of the donors classified V segments as functional when productive rearrangements were above 56.7% and as segregating when the standard deviation between donors was above 5%. To diagnose cytomegalovirus status from the catalog of TCR beta chain sequences, a statistical classification framework was built. In a later analysis, V and J genes were assigned by comparing TCR nucleotide sequences against IMGT/GENE-DB human TR gene sequences. The TCRdist pipeline was used in a later analysis to assign CDR3 sequences and most-parsimonious VDJ recombination scenarios. In a later analysis, every TCR beta chain was defined by the combination of its CDR3 amino acid sequence and its V-gene family, and reads without a unique V-gene family were dropped. A later analysis removed 600 or so highly shared, low-generation-probability nucleotide sequences to deal with suspected cross-contamination and a sequencing artifact. For each public chain, a later analysis derived a clonal expansion index from normalized ranks of inferred template counts within each repertoire. A later analysis computed generation probabilities with a VDJ recombination model fitted to out-of-frame rearrangements, and checked the results against IGoR. Hypergeometric tests were used in a later analysis to score TCR-TCR, TCR-HLA and TCR-CMV co-occurrence, with a repertoire-size bias correction applied to the TCR pairs. False discovery rates were estimated in a later analysis by permuting HLA or CMV assignments 20 times. In a later analysis, co-occurring TCRs were grouped with DBSCAN, and TCRdist sequence similarity was added when clustering was performed within HLA-allele-positive subsets. Repertoires with fewer than 30,000 or more than 120,000 public chains, plus five repertoires with anomalous nucleotide sharing, were excluded from co-occurrence clustering. TCRdb took this table from immuneACCESS and kept in-frame rearrangements with V and J called. Such tables lack part of the clones; where checked against another copy, unresolved V genes explain under half of the gap, and the rest is unexplained. That table is the source of V, J and clone size, and D and trimming were worked out from the DNA. Recorded for this sample are roughly 120,000 clones; 8.5% to 9% of them occurred a single time. The ten largest clones represent about 6.6% of the sample.

CDR1 SGHNT and CDR2 YYREEE were looked up in the germline V gene (reference sequence). V and J are trimmed by 3 bases and 4 bases, and the gene matches miss 19 bases of the junction. Taken from cysteine to phenylalanine, the CDR3 has 18 residues. Only the CDR3 DNA stays, 54 bases, in frame from base 1. The sequence derives from a woman aged 40 to 50 in good health and CMV-seropositive. The chain is assembled from TRBV5-4 and TRBJ2-7, with 7 middle bases fitting TRBD2. Sequenced sample: PBMCs. For the CDR3, the sequence is CASSSAMVRGGFLYEQYF. The DNA sequence is as follows: TGTGCCAGCAGCTCGGCAATGGTTCGCGGGGGTTTCTTATACGAGCAGTACTTC.